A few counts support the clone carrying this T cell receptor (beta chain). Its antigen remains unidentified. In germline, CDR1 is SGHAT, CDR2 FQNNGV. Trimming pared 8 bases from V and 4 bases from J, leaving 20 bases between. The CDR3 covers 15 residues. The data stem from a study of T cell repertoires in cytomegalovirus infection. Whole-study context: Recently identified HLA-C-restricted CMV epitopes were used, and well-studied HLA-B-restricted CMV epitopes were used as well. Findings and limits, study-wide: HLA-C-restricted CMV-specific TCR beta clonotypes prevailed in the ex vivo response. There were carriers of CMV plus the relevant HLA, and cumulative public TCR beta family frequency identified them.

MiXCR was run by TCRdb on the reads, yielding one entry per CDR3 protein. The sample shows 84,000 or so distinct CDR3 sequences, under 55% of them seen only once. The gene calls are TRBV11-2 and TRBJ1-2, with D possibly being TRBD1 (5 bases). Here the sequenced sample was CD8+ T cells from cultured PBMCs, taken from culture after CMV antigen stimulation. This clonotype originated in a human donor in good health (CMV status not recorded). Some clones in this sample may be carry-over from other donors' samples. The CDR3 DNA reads TGTGCCAGCTTAACAACCGGGACGGAACGCTATGGCTACACCTTC. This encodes CASLTTGTERYGYTF.